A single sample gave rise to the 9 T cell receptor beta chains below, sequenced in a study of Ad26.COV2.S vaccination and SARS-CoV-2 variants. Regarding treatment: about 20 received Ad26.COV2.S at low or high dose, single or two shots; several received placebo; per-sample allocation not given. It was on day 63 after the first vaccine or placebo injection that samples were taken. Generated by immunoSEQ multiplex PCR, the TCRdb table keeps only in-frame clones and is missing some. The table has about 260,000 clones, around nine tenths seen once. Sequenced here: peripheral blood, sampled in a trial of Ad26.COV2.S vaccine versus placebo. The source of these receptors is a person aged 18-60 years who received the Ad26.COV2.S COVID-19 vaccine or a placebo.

This CDR3 is CASSTGKYYGYTF. In DNA form, the CDR3 reads TGTGCCAGCAGCACGGGCAAATACTATGGCTACACCTTC. The chain employs TRBV27 and TRBJ1-2; no clear D. V was clipped by 6 bases and J by 3 bases, with 11 bases between them. CDR1 is MNHEY and CDR2 is SMNVEV in the germline V gene (reference sequence). This CDR3 comprises 13 residues.

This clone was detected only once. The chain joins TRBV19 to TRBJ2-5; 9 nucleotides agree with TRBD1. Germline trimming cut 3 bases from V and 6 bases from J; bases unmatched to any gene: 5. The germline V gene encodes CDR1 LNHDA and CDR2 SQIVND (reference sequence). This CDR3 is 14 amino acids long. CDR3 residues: CASSIGQGLKTQYF. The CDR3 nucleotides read TGTGCCAGTAGTATTGGACAGGGGTTAAAGACCCAGTACTTC.

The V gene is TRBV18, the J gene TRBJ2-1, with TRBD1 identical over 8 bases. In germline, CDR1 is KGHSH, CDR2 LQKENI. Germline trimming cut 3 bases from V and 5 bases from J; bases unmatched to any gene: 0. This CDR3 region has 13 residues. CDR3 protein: CASSPGQDNEQFF. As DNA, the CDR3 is TGTGCCAGCTCACCGGGACAGGACAATGAGCAGTTCTTC.

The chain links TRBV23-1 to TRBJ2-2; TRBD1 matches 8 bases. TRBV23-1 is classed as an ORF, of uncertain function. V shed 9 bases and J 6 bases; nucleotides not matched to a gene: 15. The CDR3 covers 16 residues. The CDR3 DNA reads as TGCGCCAGGACGACAGGGGAGGTCCGCTGTTCCGGGGAGCTGTTTTTT. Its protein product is CARTTGEVRCSGELFF.

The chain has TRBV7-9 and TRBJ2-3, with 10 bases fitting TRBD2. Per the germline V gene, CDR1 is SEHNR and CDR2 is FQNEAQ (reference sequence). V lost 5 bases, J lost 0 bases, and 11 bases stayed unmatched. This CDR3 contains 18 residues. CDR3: CASSLRAGAGGSTDTQYF. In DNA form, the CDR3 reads TGTGCCAGCAGCCTCCGTGCTGGAGCGGGGGGGAGCACAGATACGCAGTATTTT.

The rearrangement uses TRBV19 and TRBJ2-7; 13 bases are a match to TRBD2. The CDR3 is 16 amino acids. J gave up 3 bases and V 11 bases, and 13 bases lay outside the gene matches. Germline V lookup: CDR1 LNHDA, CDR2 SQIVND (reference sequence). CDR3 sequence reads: CAASPPTSGRVYEQYV. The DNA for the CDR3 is TGTGCCGCCTCCCCCCCTACTAGCGGGAGGGTCTACGAGCAGTACGTC.

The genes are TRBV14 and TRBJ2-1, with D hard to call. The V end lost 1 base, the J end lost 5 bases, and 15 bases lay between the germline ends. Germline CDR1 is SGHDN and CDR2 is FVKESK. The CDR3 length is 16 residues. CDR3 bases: TGTGCCAGCAGCCAAGGTTTCGACTCCCCCCACAATGAGCAGTTCTTC. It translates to CASSQGFDSPHNEQFF.

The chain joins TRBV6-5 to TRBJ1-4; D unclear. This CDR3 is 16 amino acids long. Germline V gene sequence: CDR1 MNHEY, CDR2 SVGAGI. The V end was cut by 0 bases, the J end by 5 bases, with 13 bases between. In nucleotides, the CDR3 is TGTGCCAGCAGTTACTCTCCTGGGCAGCCGAATGAAAAACTGTTTTTT. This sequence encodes CASSYSPGQPNEKLFF.

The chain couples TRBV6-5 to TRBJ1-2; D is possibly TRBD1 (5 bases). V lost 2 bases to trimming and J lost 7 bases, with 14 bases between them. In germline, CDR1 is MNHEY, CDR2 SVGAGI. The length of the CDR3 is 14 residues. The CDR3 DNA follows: TGTGCCAGCAGTTACGGAACTACGGGACTTGGCTACACCTTC. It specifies CASSYGTTGLGYTF.